These T cell receptor beta chains were read from a single sample in a study of blood T cell repertoires in COVID-19. TCRdb's copy holds only in-frame clones and misses some; the assay was immunoSEQ multiplex PCR. The sample includes roughly 82,000 clones, 83% of them seen just once. Sequencing was done on a sample of peripheral blood. The receptors shown here come from a woman aged 60-70 years with acute or convalescent COVID-19. Both conserved end residues are part of each CDR3. The D gene is left open where the match is weak.

len,v_gene,j_gene,d_gene,CDR3aa
15,TRBV25-1,TRBJ1-1,TRBD1,CASRPMTGGNTEAFF
15,TRBV24-1,TRBJ2-5,TRBD2,CATSEPGTSGETQYF
16,TRBV11-2,TRBJ1-2,TRBD1,CASSLLLGQGNYGYTF
16,TRBV27,TRBJ1-4,TRBD1,CASSPTPGQGREKLFF
16,TRBV9,TRBJ1-3,TRBD1,CASNLDRATSGNTIYF
16,TRBV4-3,TRBJ2-1,-,CASSQEGVFGYNEQFF
18,TRBV10-3,TRBJ2-1,TRBD1,CAIKSGQGRLSVMNEQFF
14,TRBV7-8,TRBJ2-1,-,CASSPRQGGDEQFF
12,TRBV6-2/TRBV6-3,TRBJ1-1,-,CASSYPGRGAFF
16,TRBV5-1,TRBJ2-1,-,CASSLVMGAGDNEQFF
11,TRBV30,TRBJ1-2,-,CAWSGREAYTF
12,TRBV7-9,TRBJ1-1,-,CASAEGATEAFF
15,TRBV10-3,TRBJ1-4,TRBD1,CAISDTRGDNEKLFF
16,TRBV19,TRBJ1-2,TRBD1,CASSSGQGMENYGYTF
11,TRBV20-1,TRBJ1-1,-,CSGQENTEAFF
13,TRBV2,TRBJ1-2,-,CASSYTGMDGYTF
15,TRBV5-8,TRBJ2-3,-,CASSLYGQGTDTQYF
15,TRBV5-1,TRBJ1-2,-,CASSLGDIGNYGYTF
15,TRBV5-1,TRBJ2-2,-,CASSLLALRTGELFF
14,TRBV21-1,TRBJ2-1,-,CASSRTGNYNEQFF
15,TRBV5-1,TRBJ1-1,-,CASSSSTGGSTEAFF
14,TRBV5-1,TRBJ1-6,-,CASSPSTGGGSLHF
11,TRBV20-1,TRBJ2-7,-,CSAGGTYEQYF
15,TRBV6-1,TRBJ1-4,-,CASSEEQPKGGKLFF
13,TRBV10-1,TRBJ2-7,-,CASSRQDSYEQYF
15,TRBV3-1/TRBV3-2,TRBJ2-7,TRBD2,CASSQGGAGSGEQYF
13,TRBV11-2,TRBJ1-1,-,CASSLTANTEAFF
15,TRBV5-1,TRBJ2-3,TRBD2,CASSRWREDADTQYF
14,TRBV3-1/TRBV3-2,TRBJ1-1,-,CASSRNDRNTEAFF
14,TRBV5-1,TRBJ1-1,TRBD1,CASSPGQGATEAFF
13,TRBV5-1,TRBJ1-1,-,CASSSDSRTEAFF
14,TRBV11-3,TRBJ1-1,-,CASSQAWLNTEAFF
15,TRBV28,TRBJ1-3,TRBD1,CASRTTTGVENTIYF
14,TRBV2,TRBJ2-5,-,CASSFGTGRETQYF
15,TRBV6-4,TRBJ1-5,-,CASSASGGEGQPQHF
14,TRBV29-1,TRBJ2-1,-,CSGLLGRGYNEQFF
14,TRBV5-1,TRBJ1-1,TRBD1,CASSLRTGTSEAFF
17,TRBV11-3,TRBJ2-1,TRBD2,CASSPPSGSGAYNEQFF
13,TRBV6-4,TRBJ1-1,-,CASSADRRAEAFF
14,TRBV5-1,TRBJ2-4,-,CASSLVQGSDIQYF
12,TRBV7-9,TRBJ1-1,-,CASSSGATEAFF
15,TRBV7-9,TRBJ2-7,-,CASSLQGVSSYEQYF
14,TRBV5-5,TRBJ1-2,-,CASSLAAANYGYTF
16,TRBV18,TRBJ2-1,TRBD1,CASSPPTGGTVNEQFF
16,TRBV5-4,TRBJ2-3,TRBD2,CASSQTSGGPTDTQYF
15,TRBV7-2,TRBJ1-3,-,CASREVQSSGNTIYF
11,TRBV20-1,TRBJ2-1,TRBD2,CSAQREWEQFF
15,TRBV9,TRBJ1-6,-,CASSPDPNQGSPLHF
15,TRBV27,TRBJ1-6,-,CASGQAGVLSSPLHF
14,TRBV19,TRBJ1-6,-,CATRQGAPNSPLHF
15,TRBV3-1/TRBV3-2,TRBJ2-2,TRBD1,CASSPGGGSTGELFF
14,TRBV4-2,TRBJ2-7,-,CASSQDALAAEQYF
16,TRBV7-2,TRBJ1-3,TRBD1,CASSSGQGGSGNTIYF
17,TRBV7-2,TRBJ2-2,-,CASSSPPQGGNTGELFF
13,TRBV30,TRBJ1-6,TRBD1,CAWDREENSPLHF
12,TRBV6-5,TRBJ2-7,-,CASRKQGYEQYF
16,TRBV7-9,TRBJ2-1,TRBD2,CASSSRAGGFRDEQFF
13,TRBV30,TRBJ1-1,-,CAWRDTLNTEAFF
14,TRBV21-1,TRBJ2-7,-,CASSKDGRAYEQYF